A single sample gave rise to the 14 T cell receptor beta chains below, sequenced in a study of neoadjuvant anti-PD-1 for oral cavity cancer. Assay used: immunoSEQ multiplex PCR; TCRdb lists only in-frame clones, some missing. Found here are roughly 67,000 clones, around four fifths of them singletons; the top ten hold nearly 3.5%. Source: PBMCs, taken before nivolumab (anti-PD-1) treatment. Every receptor here comes from a person between 40 and 85 years old with oral cavity squamous cell carcinoma.

This clone was found once. The CDR3 region is CASSIAAGETQYF. The DNA of the CDR3 is TGTGCCAGCAGCATCGCTGCGGGAGAGACCCAGTACTTC. This chain joins TRBV9 and TRBJ2-5, with a weak D call TRBD2 (5 bases). The CDR3 consists of 13 residues. V lost 4 bases, J lost 4 bases, and 11 bases lay in between. Germline CDR1 and CDR2: SGDLS and YYNGEE. Using reference TRBV9 and TRBJ2-5 for the parts outside the CDR3, the full variable domain is DSGVTQTPKHLITATGQRVTLRCSPRSGDLSVYWYQQSLDQGLQFLIQYYNGEERAKGNILERFSAQQFPDLHSELNLSSLELGDSALYFCASSIAAGETQYFGPGTRLLVL.

The CDR3 nucleotides read TGTGCACGCCGTTACTGGGACGTCTACGAGCAGTACTTC. Translating it yields CARRYWDVYEQYF. The chain carries TRBV28 and TRBJ2-7; tentatively, D is TRBD1 or TRBD2 (5 bases each). The CDR3 extends over 13 amino acids. Germline CDR1 and CDR2: MDHEN and SYDVKM.

The DNA of the CDR3 is TGTGCCAGCTCCCGCCCCCCGGGACAGGGTTCCCACGAGCAGTACTTC. Amino acid sequence: CASSRPPGQGSHEQYF. The gene calls are TRBV27 and TRBJ2-7, with 9 bases that match TRBD1. The CDR3 has 16 amino acids. V gave up 8 bases and J gave up 5 bases; unmatched junction bases: 16. The germline V gene has CDR1 MNHEY and CDR2 SMNVEV (reference sequence).

This clone was seen only a few times. The chain combines TRBV2 with TRBJ1-4; D unresolved. Germline lookup yields CDR1 SNHLY and CDR2 FYNNEI. The V and J ends lost 8 bases and 10 bases respectively, with 20 bases between them. The CDR3 has 14 amino acids. As DNA, the CDR3 is TGTGCCAGCTTCGGGTTTAGTCTTTCGGGAAAACTGTTTTTT. This sequence encodes CASFGFSLSGKLFF. Using reference TRBV2 and TRBJ1-4 for the parts outside the CDR3, the full variable domain is EPEVTQTPSHQVTQMGQEVILRCVPISNHLYFYWYRQILGQKVEFLVSFYNNEISEKSEIFDDQFSVERPDGSNFTLKIRSTKLEDSAMYFCASFGFSLSGKLFFGSGTQLSVL.

The chain recombines TRBV15 with TRBJ1-3, with D unresolved. Trimming cost V 1 base and J 0 bases, with 13 bases left between them. The CDR3 runs to 17 residues. Germline values: CDR1 LNHNV, CDR2 YYDKDF (reference sequence). The CDR3 sequence: CATSRGGLRDSGNTIYF. The CDR3 DNA follows: TGTGCCACCAGCAGAGGAGGCCTTCGGGACTCTGGAAACACCATATATTTT.

CDR3 protein: CASSVSLGLAGGSYNEQFF. As DNA, the CDR3 is TGTGCCAGCAGTGTTAGCTTGGGACTAGCGGGGGGATCCTACAATGAGCAGTTCTTC. The V gene is TRBV2, the J gene TRBJ2-1, with 15 positions matching TRBD2. V shed 4 bases and J 1 base; nucleotides not matched to a gene: 8. The CDR3 is made up of 19 amino acids. The germline gives CDR1 SNHLY, CDR2 FYNNEI.

The chain carries TRBV5-4 and TRBJ2-7; 7 bases fit TRBD1. Per the germline V gene, CDR1 is SGHNT and CDR2 is YYREEE (reference sequence). CDR3 length equals 13 residues. With 3 bases clipped from V and 1 base from J, the junction kept 1 base outside the gene matches. This CDR3 reads CASSSGGSYEQYF. The CDR3, as DNA: TGTGCCAGCAGCTCAGGGGGTTCCTACGAGCAGTACTTC.

The chain has TRBV4-1 and TRBJ2-3, with D tentatively TRBD2 (5 bases). V lost 3 bases and J 9 bases, leaving 19 bases between the germline ends. The V gene's germline CDR1 is MGHRA and CDR2 YSYEKL. The CDR3 length is 15 residues. CDR3 region: CASSQSGLERGTQYF. The CDR3 DNA is TGCGCCAGCAGCCAGTCCGGACTTGAACGTGGGACGCAGTATTTT.

This clone has only one observation. The chain uses TRBV19 and TRBJ2-7, with 8 bases fitting TRBD2. Germline lookup yields CDR1 LNHDA and CDR2 SQIVND (reference sequence). The CDR3 extends over 18 amino acids. Germline trimming cut 1 base from V and 2 bases from J; bases unmatched to any gene: 13. CDR3 residues: CASSIGRASGGRPYEQYF. DNA of the CDR3: TGTGCCAGTAGTATAGGTCGGGCAAGTGGCGGGAGGCCCTACGAGCAGTACTTC.

The chain has TRBV7-9 and TRBJ2-7; 8 bases align to TRBD1. Germline lookup yields CDR1 SEHNR and CDR2 FQNEAQ (reference sequence). J was trimmed by 2 bases and V by 0 bases; bases with no gene match: 9. The CDR3 totals 17 residues. CDR3 in DNA: TGTGCCAGCAGCTTAGCCCGAAGAGGGACAGGAACCTACGAGCAGTACTTC. Its protein is CASSLARRGTGTYEQYF.

V usage is TRBV20-1 and J usage is TRBJ1-3; D unresolved. The CDR3 loop spans 11 amino acids. Germline values: CDR1 DFQATT, CDR2 SNEGSKA (reference sequence). Trimming took off 6 bases at V and 0 bases at J, with 3 bases between the two ends. CDR3 amino acids: CSAYSGNTIYF. The CDR3 DNA follows: TGCAGTGCATACTCTGGAAACACCATATATTTT.

The chain is built from TRBV9 and TRBJ2-7; 12 bases match TRBD2. Per the germline V gene, CDR1 is SGDLS and CDR2 is YYNGEE. The J segment lost 4 bases and the V segment lost 0 bases, leaving 2 bases of the junction unmatched. The CDR3 runs 15 residues. CDR3 residues: CASSVGLAGGYEQYF. In DNA, the CDR3 is TGTGCCAGCAGCGTAGGCCTAGCGGGAGGGTACGAGCAGTACTTC.

DNA of the CDR3: TGTGCCAGCAGCTTTTCTCCGCGGGTAGCGGGGTTCACAGATACGCAGTATTTT. It encodes CASSFSPRVAGFTDTQYF. This chain connects TRBV7-9 to TRBJ2-3; 8 bases line up with TRBD2. The CDR3 consists of 18 residues. Per germline, CDR1 SEHNR and CDR2 FQNEAQ (reference sequence). The J segment lost 2 bases and the V segment lost 3 bases, leaving 13 bases of the junction unmatched. Looking up the rest from reference TRBV7-9 and TRBJ2-3 gives the full variable domain: DTGVSQNPRHKITKRGQNVTFRCDPISEHNRLYWYRQTLGQGPEFLTYFQNEAQLEKSRLLSDRFSAERPKGSFSTLEIQRTEQGDSAMYLCASSFSPRVAGFTDTQYFGPGTRLTVL.

The rearrangement uses TRBV6-1 and TRBJ2-3, with a tentative D call TRBD2 (5 bases). The V end was cut by 7 bases, the J end by 6 bases, with 14 bases between. The germline CDR1 and CDR2 sequences are MNHNS and SASEGT. This CDR3 has 13 amino acids. This chain's CDR3 is CASIGGFVDTQYF. The CDR3 DNA sequence: TGTGCCAGCATAGGAGGTTTCGTGGATACGCAGTATTTT.